A single sample gave rise to the 13 T cell receptor beta chains below, sequenced in a study of T cells expressing NK-cell markers. TCRdb reprocessed the 5' RACE reads and keeps a single row for each CDR3 protein, giving no DNA. The data show 400,000 to 500,000 distinct CDR3 sequences, and the top ten clones hold approximately 7%. Sequencing was carried out using blood T cells: a sorted CD56 or NKG2C T cell subset, CD4+ or CD8+ T cells, or bulk PBMC T cells (not recorded which). All receptors come from a woman between 18 and 69 years old in good health.

The chain employs TRBV2 and TRBJ2-5; TCRdb proposes TRBD1, but this gene call is untestable without DNA. Per germline, CDR1 SNHLY and CDR2 FYNNEI. The CDR3 has 13 residues. CDR3 sequence: CAFAPGQQETQYF. The entire variable domain, with the rest obtained from reference TRBV2 and TRBJ2-5, is as follows: EPEVTQTPSHQVTQMGQEVILRCVPISNHLYFYWYRQILGQKVEFLVSFYNNEISEKSEIFDDQFSVERPDGSNFTLKIRSTKLEDSAMYFCAFAPGQQETQYFGPGTRLLVL.

The V and J genes are TRBV9 and TRBJ2-5; TCRdb outputs TRBD2, but without DNA this stays unchecked. CDR3 size: 18 residues. Per germline, CDR1 SGDLS and CDR2 YYNGEE. The CDR3 is CASSVGLAGGGTQETQYF.

This rearrangement joins TRBV5-1 to TRBJ1-5. Germline V lookup: CDR1 SGHRS, CDR2 YFSETQ. The CDR3 sequence is 15 residues long. CDR3 region: CASSLGSSFNQPQHF.

The CDR3 reads CASSFRQSYEQYF. The chain carries TRBV7-2 and TRBJ2-7; the D gene TCRdb calls, TRBD1, cannot be checked with no DNA. This CDR3 is built from 13 residues. Germline V gene lookup returns CDR1 SGHTA and CDR2 FQGNSA.

The chain links TRBV12-3 or TRBV12-4 to TRBJ1-2; TCRdb's D call of TRBD1 is untestable without DNA. The CDR3 spans 14 residues. The CDR3 protein is CASTPRDRGHGYTF.

The CDR3 sequence is CASSLDDRGGDTQYF. The gene calls are TRBV5-1 and TRBJ2-3; TCRdb's D call, TRBD1, is unchecked because there is no DNA. Germline V gene sequence: CDR1 SGHRS, CDR2 YFSETQ. This CDR3 has 15 amino acids.

The chain is built from TRBV2 and TRBJ2-1. Germline CDR1 reads SNHLY; CDR2 reads FYNNEI. The CDR3 is made up of 14 amino acids. CDR3 loop: CASSETSANNEQFF.

The rearrangement joins TRBV5-1 to TRBJ1-1. This CDR3 has 15 amino acids. The germline gives CDR1 SGHRS, CDR2 YFSETQ. The CDR3 sequence: CASSLASTFRTEAFF.

The J gene is TRBJ1-1, the V gene TRBV20-1; TCRdb selects TRBD1, and the lack of DNA leaves this call unchecked. The CDR3 spans 15 residues. Germline loops: CDR1 DFQATT, CDR2 SNEGSKA (reference sequence). CDR3 sequence: CSARDGGQLNTEAFF.

V is TRBV5-1 and J is TRBJ1-1. Per the germline V gene, CDR1 is SGHRS and CDR2 is YFSETQ. The CDR3 has 14 amino acids. This chain's CDR3 is CASSLRPDGGEAFF. Using reference TRBV5-1 and TRBJ1-1 for the parts outside the CDR3, the full variable domain is KAGVTQTPRYLIKTRGQQVTLSCSPISGHRSVSWYQQTPGQGLQFLFEYFSETQRNKGNFPGRFSGRQFSNSRSEMNVSTLELGDSALYLCASSLRPDGGEAFFGQGTRLTVV.

V is TRBV6-5 and J is TRBJ1-2; TCRdb's D gene call, TRBD1, goes unchecked for lack of DNA. The length of the CDR3 is 15 residues. Germline V lookup: CDR1 MNHEY, CDR2 SVGAGI. The CDR3 region is CASSNPGGFHYGYTF.

The chain uses TRBV6-1 and TRBJ2-5; as DNA is missing, the TRBD1 call by TCRdb cannot be tested. This CDR3 is built from 14 residues. Per germline, CDR1 MNHNS and CDR2 SASEGT. The CDR3 loop is CASSTDRGQVTQYF.

The rearrangement links TRBV12-3 or TRBV12-4 to TRBJ2-7; TCRdb's D call, TRBD2, is unchecked because there is no DNA. This CDR3 is 16 amino acids long. The CDR3 reads CASSLGRRKGSYEQYF.